This T cell receptor beta chain was captured by sequencing in a study of Ad26.COV2.S vaccination and SARS-CoV-2 variants. Study-level information: By the intramuscular route, Ad26.COV2.S was given once, or twice 56 days apart.

Treatment specified: some 20 received Ad26.COV2.S at low or high dose, single or two shots; five or six received placebo; per-sample allocation not given. Sample collection was performed on day 63 after the first vaccine or placebo injection. The CDR3 is 17 amino acids. Germline CDR1 and CDR2: LGHNA and YNFKEQ. Trimming cost V 0 bases and J 0 bases, with 12 bases left between them. Overall study results and limits: Marked by substantial breadth, spike-specific CD8+ and CD4+ T cell responses were reportedly seen after vaccination. Analyses of TCR breadth and depth may have underestimated total T cell responses. Vaccinees displayed broader spike-specific TCR repertoires than placebo recipients.

Sequencing used immunoSEQ multiplex PCR; TCRdb keeps in-frame clones, though not all of them. The repertoire holds around 310,000 clones, under 90% seen once, with about 5.4% in the top ten. This clone was counted once. Its antigen remains unknown. The chain links TRBV4-2 to TRBJ2-1; D gene uncertain. The source is a person aged 18-60 years who received the Ad26.COV2.S COVID-19 vaccine or a placebo. The sample here was peripheral blood, taken in a trial of Ad26.COV2.S vaccine versus placebo. The CDR3 spells CASSQDLRRSSYNEQFF. The CDR3, as DNA: TGTGCCAGCAGCCAAGATCTGCGCCGGAGCTCCTACAATGAGCAGTTCTTC.